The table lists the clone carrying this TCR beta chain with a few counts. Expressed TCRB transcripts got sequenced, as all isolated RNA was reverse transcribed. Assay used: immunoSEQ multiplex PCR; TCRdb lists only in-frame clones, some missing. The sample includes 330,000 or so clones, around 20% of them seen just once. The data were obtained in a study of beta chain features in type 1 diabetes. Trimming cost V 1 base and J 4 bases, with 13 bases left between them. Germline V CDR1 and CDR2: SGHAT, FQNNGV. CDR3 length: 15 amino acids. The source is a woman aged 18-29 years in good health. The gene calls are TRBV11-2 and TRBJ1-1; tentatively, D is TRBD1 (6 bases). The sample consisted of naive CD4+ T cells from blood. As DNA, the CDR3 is TGTGCCAGCAGCTTAGCCCGGGGGGGCCGCACTGAAGCTTTCTTT. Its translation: CASSLARGGRTEAFF.